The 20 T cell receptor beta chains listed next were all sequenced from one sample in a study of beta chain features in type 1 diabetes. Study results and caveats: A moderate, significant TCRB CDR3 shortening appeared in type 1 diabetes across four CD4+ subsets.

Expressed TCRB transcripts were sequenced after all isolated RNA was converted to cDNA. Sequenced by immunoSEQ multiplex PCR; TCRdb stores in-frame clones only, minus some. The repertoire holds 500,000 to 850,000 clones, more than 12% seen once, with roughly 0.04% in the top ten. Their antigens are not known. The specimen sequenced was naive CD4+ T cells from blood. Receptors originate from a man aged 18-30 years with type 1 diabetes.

CDR3 amino acids: CASRLRWLGESGANVLTF. The CDR3 bases are TGCGCCAGCAGGCTCCGATGGCTAGGTGAGTCTGGGGCCAACGTCCTGACTTTC. The V call is TRBV5-1, the J call TRBJ2-6; no clear D. Trimming left V 5 bases short and J 1 base short, with 19 bases between. The germline CDR1 and CDR2 sequences are SGHRS and YFSETQ. This CDR3 has 18 residues.

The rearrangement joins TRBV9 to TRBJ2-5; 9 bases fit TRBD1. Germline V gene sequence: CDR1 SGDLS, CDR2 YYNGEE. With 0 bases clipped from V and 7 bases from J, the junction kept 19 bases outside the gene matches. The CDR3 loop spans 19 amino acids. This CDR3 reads CASSVDWSQGASWTGTQYF. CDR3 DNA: TGTGCCAGCAGCGTAGATTGGTCACAGGGGGCGAGCTGGACAGGGACCCAGTACTTC.

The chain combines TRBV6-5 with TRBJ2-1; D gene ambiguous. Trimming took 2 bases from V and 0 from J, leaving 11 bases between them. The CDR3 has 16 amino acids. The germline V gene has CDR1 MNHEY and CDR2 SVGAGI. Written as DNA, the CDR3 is TGTGCCAGCAGTTACGTTGTCAGAAGCTCCTACAATGAGCAGTTCTTC. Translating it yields CASSYVVRSSYNEQFF.

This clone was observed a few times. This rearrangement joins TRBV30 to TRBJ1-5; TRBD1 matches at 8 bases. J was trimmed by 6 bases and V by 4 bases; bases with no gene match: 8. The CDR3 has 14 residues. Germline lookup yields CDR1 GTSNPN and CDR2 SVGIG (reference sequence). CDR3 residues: CAWNSRGLGQPQHF. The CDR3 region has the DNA TGTGCCTGGAATTCCAGGGGGCTGGGTCAGCCCCAGCATTTT.

The CDR3 region has the DNA TGTGCCAGCAGCCCTCCAGTAGCGGGAGGGCCCTATGAGCAGTTCTTC. It encodes CASSPPVAGGPYEQFF. This rearrangement joins TRBV25-1 to TRBJ2-1, with 11 nucleotides matching TRBD2. The CDR3 sequence is 16 residues long. V lost 6 bases, J lost 8 bases, and 12 bases stayed unmatched. Per the germline V gene, CDR1 is MGHDK and CDR2 is SYGVNS. The full variable domain, rest sourced from reference TRBV25-1 and TRBJ2-1, is EADIYQTPRYLVIGTGKKITLECSQTMGHDKMYWYQQDPGMELHLIHYSYGVNSTEKGDLSSESTVSRIRTEHFPLTLESARPSHTSQYLCASSPPVAGGPYEQFFGPGTRLTVL.

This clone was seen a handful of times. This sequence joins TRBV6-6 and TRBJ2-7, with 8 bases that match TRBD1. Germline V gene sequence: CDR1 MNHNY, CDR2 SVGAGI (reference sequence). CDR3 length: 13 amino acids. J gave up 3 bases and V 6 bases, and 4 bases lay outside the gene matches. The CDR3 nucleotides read TGTGCCAGCAGCCGGGACAGGAACTACGAGCAGTACTTC. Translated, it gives CASSRDRNYEQYF.

Written as DNA, the CDR3 is TGTGCCACCCGCATGGCGGGGAGGACTGAAGCTTTCTTT. Amino acid sequence: CATRMAGRTEAFF. The chain employs TRBV30 and TRBJ1-1; the D is unclear. CDR3 length: 13 residues. Germline CDR1 is GTSNPN and CDR2 is SVGIG (reference sequence). The V gene lost 8 bases and the J gene lost 5 bases, with 18 bases spanning the gap.

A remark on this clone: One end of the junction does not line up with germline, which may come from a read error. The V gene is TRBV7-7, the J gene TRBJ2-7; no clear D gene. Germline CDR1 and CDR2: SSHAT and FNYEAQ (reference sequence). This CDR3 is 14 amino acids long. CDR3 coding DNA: TGTGCTAGCAGCTTGGCGGAGAATTCCTACGAGCAGTACTTC. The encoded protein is CASSLAENSYEQYF.

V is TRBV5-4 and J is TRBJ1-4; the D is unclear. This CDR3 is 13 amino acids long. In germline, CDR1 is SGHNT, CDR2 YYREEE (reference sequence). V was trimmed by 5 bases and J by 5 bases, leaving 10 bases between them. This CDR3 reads CASSIPPNEKLFF. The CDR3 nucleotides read TGTGCCAGCAGTATCCCGCCCAATGAAAAACTGTTTTTT.

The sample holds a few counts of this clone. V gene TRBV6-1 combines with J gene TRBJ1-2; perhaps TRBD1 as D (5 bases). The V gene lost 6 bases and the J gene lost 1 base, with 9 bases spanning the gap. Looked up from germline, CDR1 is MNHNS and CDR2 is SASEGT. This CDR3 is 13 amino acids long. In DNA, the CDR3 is TGTGCCAGCAGGGTAGGGGATAACTATGGCTACACCTTC. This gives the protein CASRVGDNYGYTF.

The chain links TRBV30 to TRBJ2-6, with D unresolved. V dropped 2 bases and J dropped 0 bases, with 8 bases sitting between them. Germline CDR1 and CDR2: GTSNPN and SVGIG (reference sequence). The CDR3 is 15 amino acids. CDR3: CAWSRELSGANVLTF. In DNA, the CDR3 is TGTGCCTGGAGTAGAGAGCTCTCTGGGGCCAACGTCCTGACTTTC.

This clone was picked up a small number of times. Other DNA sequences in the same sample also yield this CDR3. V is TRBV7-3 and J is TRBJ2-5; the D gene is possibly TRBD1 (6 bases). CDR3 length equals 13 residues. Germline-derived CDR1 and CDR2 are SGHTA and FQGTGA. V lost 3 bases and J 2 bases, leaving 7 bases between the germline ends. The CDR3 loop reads CASSFGQQETQYF. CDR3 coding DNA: TGTGCCAGCAGCTTTGGACAGCAAGAGACCCAGTACTTC. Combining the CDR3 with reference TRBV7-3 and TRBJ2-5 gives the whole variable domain GAGVSQTPSNKVTEKGKYVELRCDPISGHTALYWYRQSLGQGPEFLIYFQGTGAADDSGLPNDRFFAVRPEGSVSTLKIQRTERGDSAVYLCASSFGQQETQYFGPGTRLLVL.

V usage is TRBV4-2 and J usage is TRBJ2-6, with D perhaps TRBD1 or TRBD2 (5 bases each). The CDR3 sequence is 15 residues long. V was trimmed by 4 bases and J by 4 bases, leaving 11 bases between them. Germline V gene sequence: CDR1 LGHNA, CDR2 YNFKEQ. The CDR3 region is CASSPTGDGANVLTF. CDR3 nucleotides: TGTGCCAGCAGCCCGACCGGGGACGGGGCCAACGTCCTGACTTTC.

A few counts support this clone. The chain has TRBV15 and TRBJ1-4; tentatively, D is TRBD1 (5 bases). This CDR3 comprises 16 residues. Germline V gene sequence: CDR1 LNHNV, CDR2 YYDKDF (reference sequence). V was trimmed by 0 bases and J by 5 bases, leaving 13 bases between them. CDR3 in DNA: TGTGCCACCAGCAGAGATCTGGGGACTATGAATGAAAAACTGTTTTTT. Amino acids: CATSRDLGTMNEKLFF.

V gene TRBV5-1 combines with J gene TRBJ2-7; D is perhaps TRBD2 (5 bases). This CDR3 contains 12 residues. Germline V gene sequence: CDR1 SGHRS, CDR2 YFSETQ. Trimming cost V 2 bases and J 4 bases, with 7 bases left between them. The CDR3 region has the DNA TGCGCCAGCAGCTTCGGGGAATACGAGCAGTACTTC. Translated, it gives CASSFGEYEQYF.

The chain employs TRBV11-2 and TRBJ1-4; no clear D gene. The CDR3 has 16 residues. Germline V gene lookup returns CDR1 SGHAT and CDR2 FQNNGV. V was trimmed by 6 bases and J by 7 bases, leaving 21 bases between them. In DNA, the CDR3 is TGTGCCAGCAGTCCACCAAGGAGCCTGGGGAGTGAAAAACTGTTTTTT. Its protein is CASSPPRSLGSEKLFF.

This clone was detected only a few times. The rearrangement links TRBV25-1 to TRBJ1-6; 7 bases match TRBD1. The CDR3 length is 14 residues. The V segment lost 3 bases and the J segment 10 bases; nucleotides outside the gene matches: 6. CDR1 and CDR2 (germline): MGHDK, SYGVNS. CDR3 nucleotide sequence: TGTGCCAGCAGTGAGCAAGGGGGCAGGTCACCCCTCCACTTT. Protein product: CASSEQGGRSPLHF.

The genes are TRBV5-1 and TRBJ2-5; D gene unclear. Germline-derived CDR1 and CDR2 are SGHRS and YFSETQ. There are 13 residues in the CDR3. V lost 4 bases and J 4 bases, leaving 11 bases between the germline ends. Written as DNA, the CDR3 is TGCGCCAGCAGCCAAGACTGGCGAGAGACCCAGTACTTC. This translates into CASSQDWRETQYF.

The CDR3, as DNA: TGTGCCAGCAGTTTAAGCCCCAGGGGGCCTGACTACGAGCAGTACTTC. It is translated as CASSLSPRGPDYEQYF. The chain combines TRBV27 with TRBJ2-7, with 8 bases identical to TRBD1. The V gene's germline CDR1 is MNHEY and CDR2 SMNVEV (reference sequence). The CDR3 totals 16 residues. V lost 2 bases and J lost 3; bases outside the gene matches: 9.

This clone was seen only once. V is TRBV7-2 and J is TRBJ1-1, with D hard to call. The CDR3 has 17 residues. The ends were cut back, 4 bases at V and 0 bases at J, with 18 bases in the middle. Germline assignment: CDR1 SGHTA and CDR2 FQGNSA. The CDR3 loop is CASSSDMYKSLNTEAFF. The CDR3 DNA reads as TGTGCCAGCAGCTCTGACATGTACAAAAGCTTGAACACTGAAGCTTTCTTT. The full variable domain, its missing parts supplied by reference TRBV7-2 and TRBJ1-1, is GAGVSQSPSNKVTEKGKDVELRCDPISGHTALYWYRQSLGQGLEFLIYFQGNSAPDKSGLPSDRFSAERTGGSVSTLTIQRTQQEDSAVYLCASSSDMYKSLNTEAFFGQGTRLTVV.